The clone carrying this T cell receptor beta chain was seen only once. The trim removed 7 bases at V and 2 bases at J, leaving 9 bases unmatched. Germline V gives CDR1 SGHRS, CDR2 YFSETQ. The CDR3 runs 16 residues. This sample was included in a study of blood T cell repertoires in COVID-19. About the study: The United States, Italy and Spain supplied acute and convalescent COVID-19 samples.

Assay: immunoSEQ multiplex PCR; the TCRdb copy retains only in-frame clones and omits some. The repertoire holds a few hundred thousand clones, 86% seen once, with 13% in the top ten. The rearrangement uses TRBV5-1 and TRBJ2-2; 9 bases are shared with TRBD1. This TCR was sampled from a woman between 65 and 79 years old with COVID-19, enrolled during active disease. Sequenced input: peripheral blood. The CDR3 DNA reads as TGCGCCAGCGTACAGTCGGGACAGGGAAACACCGGGGAGCTGTTTTTT. It codes for CASVQSGQGNTGELFF.